Listed below are T cell receptor beta chains from one sample, sequenced in a study of blood T cell repertoires in COVID-19. Sequencing used immunoSEQ multiplex PCR; TCRdb keeps in-frame clones, though not all of them. The sample has roughly 58,000 clones, more than 55% seen once. The specimen was PBMCs or T cells enriched from blood (not recorded which). The receptors derive from a woman in her sixties or seventies who had been exposed to COVID-19. CDR3s include the opening cysteine and the closing phenylalanine or tryptophan. D genes are given only for firm matches. Not every row has a clone size; where given, it reads once, few, many or a size class.

j_call d_call clone_size v_call cdr3_aa cdr3_nt
TRBJ1-3 NA NA TRBV15 CATSRERLPSSGNTIYF TGTGCCACCAGCAGAGAGCGTCTACCGAGCTCTGGAAACACCATATATTTT
TRBJ1-2 TRBD1 NA TRBV5-4 CASSQGQGKATAYGYTF TGTGCCAGCAGCCAAGGACAGGGGAAAGCTACGGCGTATGGCTACACCTTC
TRBJ2-5 TRBD2 NA TRBV3-1/TRBV3-2 CASSPSGRVGETQYF TGTGCCAGCAGCCCGAGCGGGAGGGTTGGGGAGACCCAGTACTTC
TRBJ1-3 TRBD1 NA TRBV5-1 CASSHGQGEGSGNTIYF TGCGCCAGCAGCCACGGACAGGGAGAGGGCTCTGGAAACACCATATATTTT
TRBJ1-2 NA NA TRBV3-1/TRBV3-2 CASSPFQGGGYTF TGTGCCAGCAGCCCATTCCAGGGCGGCGGCTACACCTTC
TRBJ2-5 NA NA TRBV6-5 CASTDWGGAQETQYF TGTGCCAGCACCGACTGGGGGGGCGCCCAAGAGACCCAGTACTTC
TRBJ1-6 TRBD1 NA TRBV7-9 CASSFGTGLSSYNSPLHF TGTGCCAGCAGCTTCGGGACAGGTCTTAGCTCCTATAATTCACCCCTCCACTTT
TRBJ2-7 TRBD1 few TRBV20-1 CSASRGTGLTYEQYF TGCAGTGCTAGTCGTGGGACAGGGTTAACCTACGAGCAGTACTTC
TRBJ2-7 TRBD1 NA TRBV6-6 CASSRPTGIDYEQYF TGTGCCAGCAGTCGCCCGACAGGGATAGACTACGAGCAGTACTTC
TRBJ2-2 TRBD1 NA TRBV5-1 CASSPGQGPTGELFF TGCGCCAGCAGCCCGGGACAGGGCCCCACCGGGGAGCTGTTTTTT
TRBJ1-1 TRBD1 NA TRBV5-1 CASSPGQDGTEAFF TGCGCCAGCAGCCCGGGACAGGATGGCACTGAAGCTTTCTTT
TRBJ2-2 NA many TRBV6-1 CASSERGPMNTGELFF TGTGCCAGCAGTGAACGAGGCCCTATGAACACCGGGGAGCTGTTTTTT
TRBJ2-3 NA NA TRBV9 CASSVDRHTMRTDTQYF TGTGCCAGCAGCGTAGACCGCCACACCATGCGCACAGATACGCAGTATTTT
TRBJ2-5 TRBD2 NA TRBV5-1 CASSLGLARETQYF TGCGCCAGCAGCTTGGGACTAGCGCGGGAGACCCAGTACTTC
TRBJ1-5 NA NA TRBV28 CASISSNQPQHF TGTGCCAGCATCTCTAGCAATCAGCCCCAGCATTTT
TRBJ2-3 NA NA TRBV6-4 CASSDKRGDTQYF TGTGCCAGCAGTGACAAAAGGGGAGATACGCAGTATTTT
TRBJ2-1 NA NA TRBV28 CASSSTGKTANEQFF TGTGCCAGCAGTTCCACAGGGAAAACGGCAAATGAGCAGTTCTTC
TRBJ1-6 TRBD1 NA TRBV2 CATSGTGANSPLHF TGTGCCACATCTGGGACAGGGGCTAATTCACCCCTCCACTTT
TRBJ1-3 NA NA TRBV27 CASSERGSGNTIYF TGTGCCAGCAGCGAAAGGGGGTCTGGAAACACCATATATTTT
TRBJ1-3 TRBD1 NA TRBV7-6 CASSLATGGSSGNTIYF TGTGCCAGCAGCTTAGCGACAGGGGGTTCCTCTGGAAACACCATATATTTT
TRBJ1-1 NA NA TRBV6-5 CASSNRLEAFF TGTGCCAGCAGTAACAGGCTTGAAGCTTTCTTT
TRBJ2-7 TRBD2 NA TRBV7-9 CASSSRTSGDSSYEQYF TGTGCCAGCAGCTCACGGACTAGCGGGGATTCGTCCTACGAGCAGTACTTC
TRBJ2-7 TRBD2 once TRBV5-1 CASSSNSGSWEQYF TGCGCCAGCAGCTCGAATAGCGGGAGTTGGGAGCAGTACTTC
TRBJ1-2 TRBD1 NA TRBV27 CASSSGTVLDGYTF TGTGCCAGCAGTTCCGGGACAGTCCTGGATGGCTACACCTTC
TRBJ2-1 TRBD2 NA TRBV6-2/TRBV6-3 CASSVLASSYNEQFF TGTGCCAGCAGTGTACTAGCGTCCTCCTACAATGAGCAGTTCTTC
TRBJ1-3 NA NA TRBV5-1 CASSLVGRGTGNTIYF TGCGCCAGCAGCTTGGTGGGTCGGGGTACTGGAAACACCATATATTTT
TRBJ1-4 NA NA TRBV5-1 CASSLGQGNEKLFF TGCGCCAGCAGCTTGGGCCAGGGAAACGAAAAACTGTTTTTT
TRBJ1-2 NA few TRBV30 CAWSVVAGYTF TGTGCCTGGAGTGTAGTGGCTGGCTACACCTTC
TRBJ2-5 TRBD2 once TRBV7-9 CASSLTSGRETQYF TGTGCCAGCAGCTTAACCAGCGGGAGGGAGACCCAGTACTTC
TRBJ1-2 TRBD1 NA TRBV28 CASSEGAYGYTF TGTGCCAGCAGTGAGGGGGCTTATGGCTACACCTTC
TRBJ1-6 TRBD1 NA TRBV19 CASSTHPGQGNSPLHF TGTGCCAGTAGTACGCACCCGGGACAGGGGAATTCACCCCTCCACTTT
TRBJ1-1 NA NA TRBV6-1 CASSDSPVVNTEAFF TGTGCCAGCAGTGATTCTCCCGTCGTCAACACTGAAGCTTTCTTT
TRBJ1-3 NA NA TRBV5-1 CASRPGTSGNTIYF TGCGCCAGCAGACCCGGGACATCAGGAAACACCATATATTTT
TRBJ2-5 TRBD2 few TRBV28 CASSPGTSGTAETQYF TGTGCCAGCAGTCCAGGGACTAGCGGGACCGCAGAGACCCAGTACTTC
TRBJ2-3 NA NA TRBV30 CAWSVQGGADTQYF TGTGCCTGGAGTGTACAAGGGGGGGCAGATACGCAGTATTTT
TRBJ2-7 TRBD1 NA TRBV11-2 CASSPDRATYEQYF TGTGCCAGCAGCCCCGACAGGGCTACCTACGAGCAGTACTTC
TRBJ2-3 NA NA TRBV5-1 CASSFLLAFTDTQYF TGCGCCAGCAGCTTTTTGCTAGCGTTCACAGATACGCAGTATTTT
TRBJ1-2 NA few TRBV27 CASSLTRYYGYTF TGTGCCAGCAGTCTGACACGGTACTATGGCTACACCTTC
TRBJ1-2 NA NA TRBV28 CASSLGSTDYGYTF TGTGCCAGCAGTTTGGGGTCGACAGACTATGGCTACACCTTC
TRBJ2-1 NA NA TRBV19 CASSIGVGGSVLIF TGTGCCAGTAGTATCGGGGTTGGGGGGAGTGTCCTGATCTTC
TRBJ1-2 NA NA TRBV7-2 CASSFPGHGYGYTF TGTGCCAGCAGTTTTCCGGGACATGGCTATGGCTACACCTTC
TRBJ1-2 NA NA TRBV28 CASEQSNYGYTF TGTGCCAGCGAACAGAGTAACTATGGCTACACCTTC
TRBJ1-1 NA NA TRBV5-5 CASSLATVNTEAFF TGTGCCAGCAGCTTGGCGACTGTGAACACTGAAGCTTTCTTT
TRBJ1-5 TRBD1 few TRBV5-3 CARSTGTDNQPQHF TGTGCCAGAAGTACCGGGACAGATAATCAGCCCCAGCATTTT
TRBJ1-2 TRBD1 NA TRBV7-6 CASSLGTGGNYGYTF TGTGCCAGCAGCTTAGGGACAGGGGGTAACTATGGCTACACCTTC
TRBJ2-4 NA NA TRBV11-2 CASSYGRLAKNIQYF TGTGCCAGCAGCTATGGGAGATTAGCCAAAAACATTCAGTACTTC
TRBJ1-1 NA NA TRBV6-5 CASSYQMNTEAFF TGTGCCAGCAGTTATCAGATGAACACTGAAGCTTTCTTT
TRBJ2-5 NA NA TRBV6-2/TRBV6-3 CASTPSLRETQYF TGTGCCAGCACCCCTAGCTTGCGGGAGACCCAGTACTTC
TRBJ2-4 TRBD1 NA TRBV6-5 CASADRGIAKNIQYF TGTGCCAGCGCGGACAGGGGAATAGCCAAAAACATTCAGTACTTC